One sample yielded the 31 T cell receptor beta chains listed below, sequenced in a study of CD8 T cells in Susac syndrome (dated by TCRdb to the late 2010s). The library was generated by the immunoSEQ multiplex PCR assay. RNA was extracted with the RNeasy kit and about 0.5 to 1 ug was reverse transcribed using random hexamers. The public reads were run again by TCRdb, first through fastp at Q25 and then through MiXCR, and only productive beta chains were kept. Identical CDR3 protein sequences are pooled into one entry, listed with their most common genes and DNA. A total of tens of thousands of distinct CDR3 sequences appear in this sample, around 96% of them only once. The biggest ten clones account for about 0.65% of the sample. The sample consisted of CD8+ T cells from PBMCs. The source is a human donor with Susac syndrome.

CDR3 region: CSALAGPQETQYF. In nucleotides, the CDR3 is TGCAGTGCGCTAGCGGGGCCGCAAGAGACCCAGTACTTC. J is TRBJ2-5 and V is TRBV20-1; 9 bases map to TRBD2. Germline V gene sequence: CDR1 DFQATT, CDR2 SNEGSKA (reference sequence). This CDR3 region has 13 residues. V gave up 6 bases and J gave up 2 bases; unmatched junction bases: 4.

The chain uses TRBV3-1 and TRBJ1-5; TRBD1 matches at 7 bases. The CDR3 sequence is 15 residues long. The J segment lost 1 base and the V segment lost 3 bases, leaving 3 bases of the junction unmatched. CDR1 LGHDT and CDR2 YNNKEL come from the germline V gene (reference sequence). In nucleotides, the CDR3 is TGTGCCAGCAGCCAGAACAGGGGAAGCAATCAGCCCCAGCATTTT. Encoded protein: CASSQNRGSNQPQHF.

The chain links TRBV3-1 to TRBJ2-2; no firm D call. The CDR3 contains 15 residues. Trimming took off 4 bases at V and 1 base at J, with 10 bases between the two ends. Germline CDR1 is LGHDT and CDR2 is YNNKEL (reference sequence). The DNA for the CDR3 is TGTGCCAGCAGCCGCACCAGCGAGAACACCGGGGAGCTGTTTTTT. It translates to CASSRTSENTGELFF.

The chain is built from TRBV6-5 and TRBJ2-1; D unresolved. Trimming cost V 4 bases and J 0 bases, with 13 bases left between them. The CDR3 sequence is 16 residues long. The germline V gene encodes CDR1 MNHEY and CDR2 SVGAGI. As DNA, the CDR3 is TGTGCCAGCAGTTCCCTGGCACAGAGCTCCTACAATGAGCAGTTCTTC. This encodes CASSSLAQSSYNEQFF.

The rearrangement joins TRBV27 to TRBJ2-5; 9 nucleotides agree with TRBD1. The CDR3 has 13 amino acids. CDR1 is MNHEY, CDR2 SMNVEV, per germline (reference sequence). V was pared by 10 bases and J by 4 bases, with 7 bases of the junction left unmatched. The CDR3 loop is CAIRDRASETQYF. The DNA for the CDR3 is TGTGCCATACGGGACAGGGCTTCAGAGACCCAGTACTTC.

The chain uses TRBV7-9 and TRBJ2-7; the D call may be TRBD1 or TRBD2 (6 bases each). The CDR3 sequence is 13 residues long. V gave up 6 bases and J gave up 0 bases, with 9 bases separating them. Germline V gives CDR1 SEHNR, CDR2 FQNEAQ (reference sequence). The CDR3: CASRGGSSYEQYF. The CDR3 DNA reads as TGTGCCAGCAGAGGGGGGAGCTCCTACGAGCAGTACTTC.

The chain uses TRBV30 and TRBJ2-1; 14 positions match TRBD2. The V gene end was trimmed by 3 bases and the J gene end by 15 bases; junction bases not matched to a gene: 7. Germline assignment: CDR1 GTSNPN and CDR2 SVGIG (reference sequence). The CDR3 is 13 residues long. The CDR3 coding sequence is TGTGCCTGGAGCGAGACTAGCGGGGGGGCTCGGTTCTTC. Translating gives CAWSETSGGARFF.

This rearrangement joins TRBV20-1 to TRBJ2-7; no reliable D call. Germline loops: CDR1 DFQATT, CDR2 SNEGSKA (reference sequence). The V end was cut by 0 bases, the J end by 2 bases, with 8 bases between. The length of the CDR3 is 13 residues. The CDR3 DNA follows: TGCAGTGCTAGAGATACAAGCCCCTACGAGCAGTACTTC. Its protein is CSARDTSPYEQYF.

The table lists this clonotype with a few counts. The genes are TRBV20-1 and TRBJ1-2; weak D call: TRBD1 (5 bases). V lost 5 bases and J 0 bases, leaving 10 bases between the germline ends. The CDR3 totals 13 residues. Germline CDR1 and CDR2: DFQATT and SNEGSKA (reference sequence). This CDR3 is CSALRDTNYGYTF. CDR3 bases: TGCAGTGCTCTCAGGGATACTAACTATGGCTACACCTTC.

CDR3 coding DNA: TGCAGTGCTAGAGATCAGGCCGGATCGAACACCGGGGAGCTGTTTTTT. It is translated as CSARDQAGSNTGELFF. The chain has TRBV20-1 and TRBJ2-2; D gene uncertain. Germline CDR1 reads DFQATT; CDR2 reads SNEGSKA (reference sequence). The CDR3 has 16 amino acids. Trimming took 0 bases from V and 0 from J, leaving 11 bases between them.

V and J are TRBV27 and TRBJ2-7, with 11 bases identical to TRBD1. This CDR3 is 14 amino acids long. J lost 5 bases, V lost 6 bases, and 6 bases had no gene match. Germline CDR1 and CDR2: MNHEY and SMNVEV (reference sequence). DNA for the CDR3: TGTGCCAGCAGGCCCGGGACAGGGGGTCACGAGCAGTACTTC. Translated, it gives CASRPGTGGHEQYF.

This sequence joins TRBV12-3 or TRBV12-4 and TRBJ1-6, with D maybe TRBD1 (6 bases). V gave up 8 bases and J gave up 8 bases, with 13 bases separating them. The CDR3 spans 13 residues. The CDR3 DNA is TGTGCCAGCCGCGCCGGGACATATTCACCCCTCCACTTT. It codes for CASRAGTYSPLHF.

The gene calls are TRBV5-1 and TRBJ1-5; D might be TRBD1 (6 bases). Germline lookup yields CDR1 SGHRS and CDR2 YFSETQ. V lost 0 bases to trimming and J lost 7 bases, with 17 bases between them. The CDR3 totals 16 residues. The CDR3 DNA sequence: TGCGCCAGCAGCTTGGCCGAATCCGGGGGCGGGCAGCCCCAGCATTTT. This gives the protein CASSLAESGGGQPQHF.

J is TRBJ2-7 and V is TRBV9; 7 bases map to TRBD1. Germline CDR1 and CDR2: SGDLS and YYNGEE. With 1 base clipped from V and 6 bases from J, the junction kept 7 bases outside the gene matches. CDR3 length equals 14 residues. The CDR3 loop reads CASSVSINRGEQYF. Here the CDR3 DNA reads TGTGCCAGCAGCGTATCTATTAACAGGGGCGAGCAGTACTTC.

V is TRBV20-1 and J is TRBJ1-1, with 10 bases identical to TRBD1. Germline V lookup: CDR1 DFQATT, CDR2 SNEGSKA (reference sequence). Unmatched junction bases numbered 2, after V lost 5 bases and J lost 2 bases. This CDR3 region has 13 residues. The CDR3 loop reads CSAATGGNTEAFF. The CDR3 nucleotides read TGCAGTGCTGCGACAGGGGGCAACACTGAAGCTTTCTTT.

The rearrangement joins TRBV29-1 to TRBJ1-1; D is possibly TRBD1 (6 bases). The CDR3 is 13 amino acids. V dropped 4 bases and J dropped 7 bases, with 16 bases sitting between them. The germline CDR1 and CDR2 sequences are SQVTM and ANQGSEA. This CDR3 reads CSVGLQGRVEAFF. The CDR3 DNA is TGCAGCGTTGGACTTCAGGGGAGGGTTGAAGCTTTCTTT.

The genes are TRBV27 and TRBJ2-7; 7 bases agree with TRBD2. Germline V gene lookup returns CDR1 MNHEY and CDR2 SMNVEV (reference sequence). V shed 0 bases, J shed 3 bases, and the junction held 8 bases outside the gene matches. This CDR3 is 16 amino acids long. The CDR3 nucleotides read TGTGCCAGCAGTTTATCGCCCAGCGGGGAACACTACGAGCAGTACTTC. This sequence encodes CASSLSPSGEHYEQYF.

V and J are TRBV12-3 or TRBV12-4 and TRBJ1-2; D is undetermined. V was trimmed by 3 bases and J by 0 bases, leaving 2 bases between them. The CDR3 runs to 12 residues. The CDR3 bases are TGTGCCAGCAGTTTCTCTAACTATGGCTACACCTTC. Its protein product is CASSFSNYGYTF.

This clonotype came up once. This rearrangement joins TRBV10-3 to TRBJ1-2, with TRBD1 matching over 7 bases. The germline V gene has CDR1 ENHRY and CDR2 SYGVKD. V lost 7 bases and J lost 4; bases outside the gene matches: 6. The CDR3 consists of 13 residues. The CDR3 spells CAIKQGQSYGYTF. The CDR3 nucleotides read TGTGCCATCAAGCAGGGACAGAGCTATGGCTACACCTTC.

The chain combines TRBV30 with TRBJ1-1; 7 bases match TRBD1. V trimming: 3 bases; J trimming: 5 bases; junction bases outside the gene matches: 6. Per germline, CDR1 GTSNPN and CDR2 SVGIG (reference sequence). The CDR3 runs to 13 residues. The CDR3 DNA sequence: TGTGCCTGGAGCCTAGGGACAGTTACTGAAGCTTTCTTT. Translating it yields CAWSLGTVTEAFF.

V and J are TRBV24-1 and TRBJ2-2; D remains ambiguous. Trimming took off 4 bases at V and 2 bases at J, with 7 bases between the two ends. There are 14 residues in the CDR3. Germline lookup yields CDR1 KGHDR and CDR2 SFDVKD. The CDR3 DNA follows: TGTGCCACCAGTGAAACTGCCAACACCGGGGAGCTGTTTTTT. Translated: CATSETANTGELFF.

In this sample, this clonotype turned up a few times. This sequence joins TRBV13 and TRBJ2-7; TRBD1 might be the D (6 bases). From germline, CDR1 is PRHDT and CDR2 FYEKMQ (reference sequence). V gave up 4 bases and J gave up 4 bases, with 8 bases separating them. The CDR3 consists of 12 residues. In DNA, the CDR3 is TGTGCCAGCAGCTCCACAGGGTACGAGCAGTACTTC. Protein: CASSSTGYEQYF.

V and J are TRBV7-2 and TRBJ2-1; D remains ambiguous. The CDR3 totals 11 residues. V lost 0 bases to trimming and J lost 14 bases, with 8 bases between them. Germline V lookup: CDR1 SGHTA, CDR2 FQGNSA. The CDR3 spells CASSLAGQKFF. CDR3 nucleotide sequence: TGTGCCAGCAGCTTAGCGGGCCAGAAGTTCTTC.

V usage is TRBV20-1 and J usage is TRBJ1-5; D remains ambiguous. CDR3 length: 16 residues. CDR1 is DFQATT, CDR2 SNEGSKA, per germline (reference sequence). V lost 0 bases and J 5 bases, leaving 17 bases between the germline ends. CDR3 in DNA: TGCAGTGCTAGAGATCGAGGAGAGGTCAATGATCAGCCCCAGCATTTT. This translates into CSARDRGEVNDQPQHF.

This clonotype has a single count. The chain is built from TRBV7-2 and TRBJ2-5; D remains unclear. The CDR3 loop spans 15 amino acids. V gave up 1 base and J gave up 1 base, with 10 bases separating them. Germline V CDR1 and CDR2: SGHTA, FQGNSA. CDR3 bases: TGTGCCAGCAGCTTAGAGTCGGTGGTCCAAGAGACCCAGTACTTC. Translated, it gives CASSLESVVQETQYF.

The V gene is TRBV28, the J gene TRBJ2-3; TRBD2 matches at 8 bases. Germline values: CDR1 MDHEN, CDR2 SYDVKM. The trim removed 6 bases at V and 6 bases at J, leaving 11 bases unmatched. This CDR3 is built from 15 residues. CDR3 in DNA: TGTGCCAGCAGCATACTAGCGGTCTCCCCCGATACGCAGTATTTT. The encoded protein is CASSILAVSPDTQYF.

J is TRBJ2-1 and V is TRBV30; TRBD2 agrees at 11 bases. V shed 3 bases, J shed 5 bases, and the junction held 9 bases outside the gene matches. The CDR3 is 16 residues long. CDR1 is GTSNPN and CDR2 is SVGIG in the germline V gene (reference sequence). CDR3 region: CAWRAILAGVNNEQFF. Here the CDR3 DNA reads TGTGCCTGGAGGGCGATACTAGCGGGGGTTAACAATGAGCAGTTCTTC.

The chain is built from TRBV14 and TRBJ2-2, with D unresolved. Trimming left V 0 bases short and J 6 bases short, with 5 bases between. Germline CDR1 SGHDN, CDR2 FVKESK. The CDR3 has 13 amino acids. The CDR3 DNA reads TGTGCCAGCAGCCAAGATTTGTCCGGGGAGCTGTTTTTT. It codes for CASSQDLSGELFF.

This chain connects TRBV4-1 to TRBJ1-2; TRBD1 aligns across 8 bases. The CDR3 spans 14 residues. V was pared by 0 bases and J by 6 bases, with 3 bases of the junction left unmatched. Germline-derived CDR1 and CDR2 are MGHRA and YSYEKL. The CDR3: CASSQDQGAHGYTF. CDR3 in DNA: TGCGCCAGCAGCCAAGATCAGGGGGCGCATGGCTACACCTTC.

The chain employs TRBV7-9 and TRBJ2-2, with D possibly TRBD2 on 5 matching bases. CDR3 size: 16 residues. Germline-derived CDR1 and CDR2 are SEHNR and FQNEAQ (reference sequence). Trimming removed 4 bases from V and 6 bases from J, with 18 bases in between. In nucleotides, the CDR3 is TGTGCCAGCAGCTCTTCGATGGGTGAGGGTCCCGGGGAGCTGTTTTTT. Amino acids: CASSSSMGEGPGELFF.

This sequence joins TRBV7-9 and TRBJ2-4, with unresolved D. Germline-derived CDR1 and CDR2 are SEHNR and FQNEAQ (reference sequence). Deletions cut 5 bases from V and 0 bases from J, with 11 bases between. The CDR3 is made up of 15 amino acids. The CDR3 DNA is TGTGCCAGCAGCCTGGGCGCAGTAGCCAAAAACATTCAGTACTTC. Translation: CASSLGAVAKNIQYF.